Sequencing of this T cell receptor (beta chain) was carried out in a study of radiotherapy plus CTLA-4 blockade in lung cancer. Assay used: immunoSEQ multiplex PCR; TCRdb lists only in-frame clones, some missing. This table has approximately 57,000 clones, around 80% appearing once. Chemo-refractory metastatic non-small-cell lung cancer patients were treated with focal radiation plus CTLA-4 blockade with ipilimumab. Regarding the study as a whole: The best predictor of response was reported to be early blood T cell clone dynamics, with interferon-beta.

This CDR3 region has 15 residues. Per the germline V gene, CDR1 is SGHRS and CDR2 is YFSETQ. Trimming cost V 4 bases and J 1 base; bases outside gene matches: 3. Notes on this clone: Its antigen is unidentified. The same CDR3 also results from other DNA sequences found in this sample.

Sequencing was performed on peripheral blood, taken from a patient treated with radiotherapy plus ipilimumab. The chain recombines TRBV5-1 with TRBJ2-2; TRBD1 matches at 8 bases. This sequence was found in a human donor with non-small cell lung cancer whose response to radiotherapy plus ipilimumab could not be evaluated. Here the CDR3 reads CASSPDRGNTGELFF. The CDR3 nucleotides are TGCGCCAGCAGCCCCGACAGGGGGAACACCGGGGAGCTGTTTTTT.